The T cell receptor beta chain under discussion was sequenced for a study of regulatory T cells in long-lasting Graves disease. The germline V and J ends were trimmed by 0 bases and 4 bases, with 7 bases remaining between them. The CDR3 is 13 amino acids. Germline CDR1 and CDR2: SGDLS and YYNGEE. In the case of this clonotype: Antigen: not known.

Study-level results: Patients with persistent disease showed a bias toward TRBV28, TRBJ1-2 and TRBJ2-5.

Both iRepertoire HTBI primers and Arm-PCR of CDR3 regions were used to build the TCR beta libraries. Each CDR3 protein gets one entry after TCRdb re-called the multiplex PCR reads with MiXCR. The sample holds about 470,000 distinct CDR3 sequences, roughly a fifth seen once. Sample time point: persistent/refractory GD, antithyroid drugs over 5 years with positive TRAb. The authors made the TCR library using RNA they extracted from PBMCs. The rearrangement uses TRBV9 and TRBJ1-1; D not resolved. This TCR came from a female donor with Graves disease. This specimen consisted of peripheral blood mononuclear cells (PBMCs), obtained when the disease was refractory, from a patient treated with antithyroid drugs. The CDR3 DNA is TGTGCCAGCAGCGTAGATGGTACCACTGAAGCTTTCTTT. Protein product: CASSVDGTTEAFF.